Shown below are 17 T cell receptor beta chains from a single sample sequenced in a study of T-cell memory formation after mild COVID-19 (dated by TCRdb to the early 2020s). The protocol used for the library was 5' RACE. TCRdb names Illumina NovaSeq 6000 as the instrument used. TCRdb trimmed the raw reads at Q25, called clones with MiXCR and kept productive beta chains. Duplicate CDR3 protein sequences are folded into a single record with the most common DNA and genes. For this sample the table gives some 40,000 distinct CDR3 sequences, of which 7.3% were detected only once. The ten largest clones capture approximately 1.5% of the sample. The source material was PBMCs or a T cell subset sorted from them (not recorded which). The receptors come from a man aged 18 to 35 who had mild COVID-19 (a few samples of this study predate the infection). The sample titles of this study are shuffled in the database, so cell type and time point are left out; the donor was told from shared clones.

This clonotype was observed a handful of times. Written as DNA, the CDR3 is TGCAGTGCTCGGGACTCCTTAACAGAGACCCAGTACTTC. It is translated as CSARDSLTETQYF. The V and J genes are TRBV20-1 and TRBJ2-5, with a tentative D call TRBD2 (6 bases). V was pared by 5 bases and J by 4 bases, with 14 bases between. The CDR3 spans 13 residues. CDR1 and CDR2 (germline): DFQATT, SNEGSKA (reference sequence).

Many counts were recorded for this clonotype. The gene calls are TRBV19 and TRBJ2-1; 7 positions agree with TRBD1. V shed 6 bases, J shed 9 bases, and the junction held 8 bases outside the gene matches. Germline CDR1 and CDR2: LNHDA and SQIVND (reference sequence). The CDR3 length is 13 residues. The CDR3 bases are TGTGCCAGTAGCCTGGACAGGAGGAGTGAGCAGTTCTTC. Amino acid sequence: CASSLDRRSEQFF.

The chain combines TRBV10-3 with TRBJ1-5, with D possibly matching TRBD1 (6 bases). V was pared by 7 bases and J by 5 bases, with 15 bases between. The CDR3 extends over 14 amino acids. Germline CDR1 and CDR2: ENHRY and SYGVKD. In DNA form, the CDR3 reads TGTGCCATCAAGGACAGTTTCGGCGATCAGCCCCAGCATTTT. This gives the protein CAIKDSFGDQPQHF.

About this clonotype itself: Lacking the conserved final phenylalanine or tryptophan, this CDR3 likely reflects a read error. The limits of the CDR3 on the DNA are not certain, so only TCRdb's listed CDR3 is given. The V gene is TRBV3-1, the J gene TRBJ2-7. Germline V CDR1 and CDR2: LGHDT, YNNKEL (reference sequence). The CDR3 is 10 amino acids in total, end residues counted. Here the CDR3 reads CASSLYETVI.

This clonotype has a handful of counts. V usage is TRBV7-2 and J usage is TRBJ2-2; D might be TRBD1 (6 bases). The V end lost 5 bases, the J end lost 2 bases, and 12 bases lay between the germline ends. The CDR3 runs 15 residues. The germline V gene encodes CDR1 SGHTA and CDR2 FQGNSA. In DNA, the CDR3 is TGTGCCAGCAGCCGAGACAGGAGAAACACCGGGGAGCTGTTTTTT. Protein: CASSRDRRNTGELFF. The whole variable domain, remainder taken from reference TRBV7-2 and TRBJ2-2, is GAGVSQSPSNKVTEKGKDVELRCDPISGHTALYWYRQSLGQGLEFLIYFQGNSAPDKSGLPSDRFSAERTGGSVSTLTIQRTQQEDSAVYLCASSRDRRNTGELFFGEGSRLTVL.

This clonotype was seen a handful of times. The CDR3 DNA reads TGTGCCAGCAGCTTGGGGCTTTCAAACCCCACAGATACGCAGTATTTT. Its protein product is CASSLGLSNPTDTQYF. V usage is TRBV5-4 and J usage is TRBJ2-3; D gene ambiguous. The germline V gene encodes CDR1 SGHNT and CDR2 YYREEE (reference sequence). The V and J ends lost 0 bases and 2 bases respectively, with 13 bases between them. The CDR3 extends over 16 amino acids.

V gene TRBV5-6 combines with J gene TRBJ2-5; 7 nucleotides align to TRBD1. The J segment lost 4 bases and the V segment lost 2 bases, leaving 5 bases of the junction unmatched. The length of the CDR3 is 14 residues. Germline V CDR1 and CDR2: SGHDT, YYEEEE. The CDR3 DNA reads as TGTGCCAGCAGCTTTATTTCAGGGGGAGAGACCCAGTACTTC. Translation gives CASSFISGGETQYF.

This clonotype was picked up a small number of times. The chain has TRBV2 and TRBJ2-6; D remains unclear. Germline loops: CDR1 SNHLY, CDR2 FYNNEI. This CDR3 spans 15 amino acids. V was cut by 4 bases and J by 0 bases, with 7 bases left in between. The CDR3 reads CASSAESSGANVLTF. DNA for the CDR3: TGTGCCAGCAGTGCCGAGAGCTCTGGGGCCAACGTCCTGACTTTC. The full variable domain, in which reference TRBV2 and TRBJ2-6 provide the parts outside the CDR3, is EPEVTQTPSHQVTQMGQEVILRCVPISNHLYFYWYRQILGQKVEFLVSFYNNEISEKSEIFDDQFSVERPDGSNFTLKIRSTKLEDSAMYFCASSAESSGANVLTFGAGSRLTVL.

The J gene is TRBJ1-1, the V gene TRBV5-1; no firm D call. V lost 3 bases to trimming and J lost 0 bases, with 9 bases between them. The CDR3 runs to 14 residues. From germline, CDR1 is SGHRS and CDR2 YFSETQ. The CDR3 coding sequence is TGCGCCAGCAGCTCGCAGGCGATGAACACTGAAGCTTTCTTT. Translated: CASSSQAMNTEAFF. The variable domain in full, with the rest retrieved from reference TRBV5-1 and TRBJ1-1, is KAGVTQTPRYLIKTRGQQVTLSCSPISGHRSVSWYQQTPGQGLQFLFEYFSETQRNKGNFPGRFSGRQFSNSRSEMNVSTLELGDSALYLCASSSQAMNTEAFFGQGTRLTVV.

This clonotype was seen ten or more times. The V and J genes are TRBV12-3 or TRBV12-4 and TRBJ2-3, with no clear D. There are 11 residues in the CDR3. The ends were cut back, 7 bases at V and 2 bases at J, with 4 bases in the middle. The CDR3 protein is CASTNTDTQYF. The DNA of the CDR3 is TGTGCCAGCACCAACACAGATACGCAGTATTTT.

The gene calls are TRBV15 and TRBJ2-5, with 8 bases matching TRBD1. The CDR3 extends over 15 amino acids. Germline-derived CDR1 and CDR2 are LNHNV and YYDKDF (reference sequence). J lost 5 bases, V lost 3 bases, and 8 bases had no gene match. This CDR3 reads CATSRGWTGMETQYF. CDR3 nucleotide sequence: TGTGCCACCAGCAGGGGTTGGACAGGGATGGAGACCCAGTACTTC.

The chain joins TRBV29-1 to TRBJ2-3; D may correspond to TRBD1 or TRBD2 (6 bases each). With 6 bases removed from V and 1 base from J, the gap between germline ends came to 26 bases. The CDR3 is 18 residues long. CDR1 and CDR2 from the germline V gene are SQVTM and ANQGSEA. In DNA, the CDR3 is TGCAGCGTAGACTCCCGGGGCCTCCCGGAGGGGGGCACAGATACGCAGTATTTT. Its translation: CSVDSRGLPEGGTDTQYF.

V usage is TRBV30 and J usage is TRBJ2-5; 9 bases align to TRBD2. The CDR3 consists of 11 residues. The V gene end was trimmed by 5 bases and the J gene end by 5 bases; junction bases not matched to a gene: 0. Germline V gives CDR1 GTSNPN, CDR2 SVGIG (reference sequence). The CDR3 DNA follows: TGTGCCTGGGCGGGGGGGGAGACCCAGTACTTC. The encoded protein is CAWAGGETQYF. Looking up the rest from reference TRBV30 and TRBJ2-5 gives the full variable domain: SQTIHQWPATLVQPVGSPLSLECTVEGTSNPNLYWYRQAAGRGLQLLFYSVGIGQISSEVPQNLSASRPQDRQFILSSKKLLLSDSGFYLCAWAGGETQYFGPGTRLLVL.

This clonotype appeared many times. The CDR3 reads CSAYRVSDTEAFF. The CDR3 nucleotides are TGCAGCGCTTACAGGGTTAGTGACACTGAAGCTTTCTTT. The chain recombines TRBV29-1 with TRBJ1-1; D possibly corresponds to TRBD1 (6 bases). Per germline, CDR1 SQVTM and CDR2 ANQGSEA. V was clipped by 7 bases and J by 3 bases, with 15 bases between them. The CDR3 runs 13 residues.

This chain joins TRBV5-4 and TRBJ2-3, with D hard to call. The CDR3 is 16 amino acids. The germline CDR1 and CDR2 sequences are SGHNT and YYREEE (reference sequence). V lost 4 bases and J 0 bases, leaving 15 bases between the germline ends. The CDR3 reads CASSPERRTSTDTQYF. The CDR3 region has the DNA TGTGCCAGCAGCCCCGAGCGTCGCACTAGCACAGATACGCAGTATTTT.

The V call is TRBV2, the J call TRBJ1-2; the D gene is possibly TRBD1 (5 bases). Germline CDR1 reads SNHLY; CDR2 reads FYNNEI. V gave up 5 bases and J gave up 2 bases, with 12 bases separating them. The CDR3 spans 14 residues. DNA of the CDR3: TGTGCCAGCAGTAGCCAGGGATCGAACTATGGCTACACCTTC. This codes for CASSSQGSNYGYTF.

In its sample, this clonotype was seen many times. The chain employs TRBV7-2 and TRBJ2-3; D unclear. CDR1 is SGHTA, CDR2 FQGNSA, per germline. The CDR3 covers 14 residues. The germline V and J ends were trimmed by 1 base and 2 bases, with 7 bases remaining between them. DNA of the CDR3: TGTGCCAGCAGCTTAGAGCCCTTCACAGATACGCAGTATTTT. It is translated as CASSLEPFTDTQYF.